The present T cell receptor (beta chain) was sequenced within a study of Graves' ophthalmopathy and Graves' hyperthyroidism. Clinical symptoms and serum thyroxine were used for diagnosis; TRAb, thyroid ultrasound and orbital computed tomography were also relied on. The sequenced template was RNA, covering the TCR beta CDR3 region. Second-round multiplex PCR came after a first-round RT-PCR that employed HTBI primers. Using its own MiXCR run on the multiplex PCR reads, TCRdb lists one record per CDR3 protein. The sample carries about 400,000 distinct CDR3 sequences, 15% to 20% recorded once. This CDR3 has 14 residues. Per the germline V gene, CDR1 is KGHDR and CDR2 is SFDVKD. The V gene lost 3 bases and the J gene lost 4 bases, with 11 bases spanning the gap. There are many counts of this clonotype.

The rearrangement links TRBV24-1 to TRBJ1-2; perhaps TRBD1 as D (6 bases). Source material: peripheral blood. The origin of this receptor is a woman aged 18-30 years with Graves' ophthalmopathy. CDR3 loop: CATSDPGGAYGYTF. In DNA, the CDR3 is TGTGCCACCAGTGATCCGGGGGGCGCCTATGGCTACACCTTC.